The T cell receptor beta chain described here comes from a study of cytomegalovirus exposure and HLA in healthy donors. On the study more broadly: Later, an analysis reported that the 100 to 150 validation repertoires had used the same platform as the approximately 630 first-cohort repertoires.

Libraries were prepared by immunoSEQ multiplex PCR; TCRdb keeps only in-frame clonotypes and omits some of them. The repertoire includes 80,000 to 100,000 clones, more than 75% of them detected once, and approximately 5.8% sits in the top ten. As for this clone: Its specificity is unknown.

Study conclusions and caveats: Within the 100 to 150 validation repertoires, first-cohort TCR clusters tended to co-occur, according to a later analysis. It was reported that the classifier diagnosed cytomegalovirus status with high specificity and sensitivity in both the original and validation cohorts.

Germline CDR1 is SGHRS and CDR2 is YFSETQ. J gave up 7 bases and V 0 bases, and 1 base lay outside the gene matches. There are 14 residues in the CDR3. The rearrangement links TRBV5-1 to TRBJ2-2; 9 nucleotides agree with TRBD1. Material for sequencing was PBMCs. The sequence was obtained from a man aged 18 to 29 in good health and CMV-seropositive. The CDR3 region has the DNA TGCGCCAGCAGCTTGGGACAGGGGGACGGGGAGCTGTTTTTT. Amino acid sequence: CASSLGQGDGELFF.